These T cell receptor beta chains were read from a single sample in a study of T-cell reconstitution after alpha-beta-depleted transplantation in children. Each CDR3 protein is one row after TCRdb ran MiXCR on the PCR reads. The profile shows a few hundred thousand distinct CDR3 sequences, about 9.6% of them singletons. The specimen was PBMCs from the stem cell graft donor, collected from the stem cell graft. The receptors were sampled from a human donor who donated a stem cell graft to a child with SCID. The CDR3 runs from the conserved cysteine through the conserved F or W. The order of the fields is J gene, D gene, V gene, clone size, CDR3 DNA, CDR3 protein. A D gene is named only where the DNA matches it firmly. Size values are once, few and many counts, or a class for expanded clones, and some rows have none.

TRBJ1-4 - TRBV12-3/TRBV12-4 - TGTGCCAGCAGTTTAGCCGGACAGACTTTGAATGAAAAACTGTTTTTT CASSLAGQTLNEKLFF
TRBJ2-7 - TRBV9 many TGTGCCAGCAGCGCGGTGGGGACTCGTGTCTACGAGCAGTACTTC CASSAVGTRVYEQYF
TRBJ2-7 - TRBV6-5 many TGTGCCAGCAGGAGGGAAACAGGGGAGCAGTACTTC CASRRETGEQYF
TRBJ1-4 - TRBV11-2 many TGTGCCAGCAGCTCCCGGGACCCCAATGAAAAACTGTTTTTT CASSSRDPNEKLFF
TRBJ2-2 TRBD1 TRBV29-1 many TGCAGTTGGACAGGGCACACCGGGGAGCTGTTTTTT CSWTGHTGELFF
TRBJ2-3 - TRBV7-9 many TGTGCCAGCAGCCCTACGGGGGCCGCAGATACGCAGTATTTT CASSPTGAADTQYF
TRBJ2-3 - TRBV6-5 many TGTGCCAGCAGTTATACGTCTGTGGGTCTCCCGACAGATACGCAGTATTTT CASSYTSVGLPTDTQYF
TRBJ2-7 - TRBV3-1 many TGTGCCAGCAGCCTGTACTCGGGACGCGCCGACTCCTACGAGCAGTACTTC CASSLYSGRADSYEQYF
TRBJ1-1 - TRBV20-1 - TGCAGTGCTCGGAGGGGGAGTGACACTGAAGCTTTCTTT CSARRGSDTEAFF
TRBJ2-2 - TRBV12-3/TRBV12-4 many TGTGCCAGCAGTCTGGGACTGAACACCGGGGAGCTGTTTTTT CASSLGLNTGELFF
TRBJ1-1 - TRBV18 - TGTGCCAGCTCACGTTACGAACAGGCGATGAACACTGAAGCTTTCTTT CASSRYEQAMNTEAFF
TRBJ1-2 - TRBV5-1 many TGCGCCAGCAGCCCGCATACGGGGGGCGACTATGGCTACACCTTC CASSPHTGGDYGYTF
TRBJ1-1 TRBD1 TRBV5-1 many TGCGCCAGCAGCTTTAACCCCGGGACAGGGTCTGGGACTGAAGCTTTCTTT CASSFNPGTGSGTEAFF
TRBJ2-1 - TRBV20-1 many TGCAGTGCTAGCGGGGGCCAGCCTCCGAGCTCCTACAATGAGCAGTTCTTC CSASGGQPPSSYNEQFF
TRBJ2-3 - TRBV4-3 - TGCGCCAGCAGCCGCCTTAGGGGGGTCTCAGATACGCAGTATTTT CASSRLRGVSDTQYF
TRBJ2-1 TRBD1 TRBV4-1 many TGCGCCAGCACCAAGGGGACAGGGGCTAATAATGAGCAGTTCTTC CASTKGTGANNEQFF
TRBJ1-1 - TRBV12-3/TRBV12-4 many TGTGCCAGCAGTTTAATCGTTAACACTGAAGCTTTCTTT CASSLIVNTEAFF
TRBJ1-4 TRBD1 TRBV29-1 - TGCAGCGTTGTGGCCGGGACAGCTAATGAAAAACTGTTTTTT CSVVAGTANEKLFF
TRBJ1-1 - TRBV29-1 - TGCAGCGTTCCTGGGGTTGACACTGAAGCTTTCTTT CSVPGVDTEAFF
TRBJ2-1 - TRBV5-4 - TGTGCCAGCAGCGACTCTATTACCTCCTACAATGAGCAGTTCTTC CASSDSITSYNEQFF
TRBJ2-6 TRBD1 TRBV5-5 many TGTGCCAGCAGCCTGACAGGGGGCTCTGGGGCCAACGTCCTGACTTTC CASSLTGGSGANVLTF
TRBJ2-3 - TRBV5-1 many TGCGCCAGCAGCTTGGTTCTAGATTATACAGATACGCAGTATTTT CASSLVLDYTDTQYF
TRBJ2-7 - TRBV7-9 many TGTGCCAGCAGCCGTGGACAGTACGAGCAGTACTTC CASSRGQYEQYF
TRBJ2-2 - TRBV6-5 - TGTGCCAGCAGTTACGGGGCGGGGTGGGCGACCGGGGAGCTGTTTTTT CASSYGAGWATGELFF
TRBJ1-3 - TRBV5-5 many TGTGCCAGCAGCCCACTGTTGGGGCCCAACGGTGGAAACACCATATATTTT CASSPLLGPNGGNTIYF
TRBJ2-1 TRBD2 TRBV4-2 many TGTGCCAGCAGCCAAGTTCTAGCGGGGGGGTGGGATGAGCAGTTCTTC CASSQVLAGGWDEQFF
TRBJ2-2 - TRBV20-1 many TGCAGTTCCCGCTCCTCTCCGGTCACCGGGGAGCTGTTTTTT CSSRSSPVTGELFF
TRBJ1-2 - TRBV9 many TGTGCCAGCAGCGTAGACGGTGGCTACACCTTC CASSVDGGYTF
TRBJ2-3 - TRBV6-1 many TGTGCCAGCAGTCCTAGCAGTGCCCGGGGCACAGATACGCAGTATTTT CASSPSSARGTDTQYF
TRBJ1-3 - TRBV7-3 many TGTGCCAGCAGTTCCGGACATCCTGGAAACACCATATATTTT CASSSGHPGNTIYF
TRBJ1-1 TRBD1 TRBV5-1 many TGCGCCAGCAGCTCGAGACCCCAGACAGGGGGGAGCACTGAAGCTTTCTTT CASSSRPQTGGSTEAFF
TRBJ1-1 - TRBV5-1 many TGCGCCAGCAGCTTGGGTGCGGTAATGAACACTGAAGCTTTCTTT CASSLGAVMNTEAFF
TRBJ1-3 - TRBV7-2 many TGTGCCAGCAGCTTAGGATTTGGGTTCTCTGGAAACACCATATATTTT CASSLGFGFSGNTIYF
TRBJ1-5 - TRBV12-3/TRBV12-4 many TGTGCCAGCAGCTTAAGTGGCAGGAATCAGCCCCAGCATTTT CASSLSGRNQPQHF
TRBJ2-1 TRBD1 TRBV20-1 many TGCAGTGCTTCTTCCGGGACAGGGGGCTATGAGCAGTTCTTC CSASSGTGGYEQFF